This TCR beta chain was sequenced for a study of blood T cell repertoires in COVID-19. Assay: immunoSEQ multiplex PCR; the TCRdb copy retains only in-frame clones and omits some. The repertoire consists of about half a million clones, with more than 85% occurring once and the leading ten covering around 7.9%. Participant-given clinical history determined each cohort assignment. V was clipped by 4 bases and J by 1 base; unmatched bases: 10. The V gene's germline CDR1 is SGDLS and CDR2 YYNGEE. CDR3 length: 17 amino acids. This TCR was recovered from a woman aged 55-75 years who had recovered from COVID-19. The chain combines TRBV9 with TRBJ1-3; 8 bases align to TRBD1. Sequencing used PBMCs or T cells enriched from blood (not recorded which). The CDR3 coding sequence is TGTGCCAGCAGCTCCAAAGACAGGGGAGATTCTGGAAACACCATATATTTT. Protein product: CASSSKDRGDSGNTIYF.